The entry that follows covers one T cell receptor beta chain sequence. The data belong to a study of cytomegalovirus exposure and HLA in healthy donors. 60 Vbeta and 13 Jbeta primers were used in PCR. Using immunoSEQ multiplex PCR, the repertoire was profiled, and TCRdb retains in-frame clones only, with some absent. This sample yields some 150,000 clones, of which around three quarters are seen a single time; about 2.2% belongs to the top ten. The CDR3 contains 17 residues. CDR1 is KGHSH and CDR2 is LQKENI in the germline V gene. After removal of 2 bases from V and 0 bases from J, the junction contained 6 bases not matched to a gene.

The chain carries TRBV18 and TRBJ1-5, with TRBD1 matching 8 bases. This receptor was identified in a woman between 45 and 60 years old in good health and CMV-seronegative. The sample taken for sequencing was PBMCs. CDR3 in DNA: TGTGCCAGCTCACCAAACAGGGGGGGGGCTAGCAATCAGCCCCAGCATTTT. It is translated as CASSPNRGGASNQPQHF.